The following is a T cell receptor beta chain sequence with its context. Its specificity is unknown. Germline lookup yields CDR1 MNHNS and CDR2 SASEGT. The CDR3 contains 15 residues. The data belong to a study of monozygotic twins with inflammatory bowel disease. Overall study results and limits: There were differing immunosuppressive treatments, which may have added variability to patient repertoires. Fewer shared clonotypes with others were found in IBD patients than in healthy twins, especially with disease activity.

It was about 4,000 ng of total RNA that each TCR library used. Per individual sample, eight separate reactions were used to make cDNA. TCRdb re-called the 5' RACE reads, yielding one record per CDR3 amino acid sequence without DNA. The sample totals under 350,000 distinct CDR3 sequences. The specimen was blood. The clonotype was recovered from a human donor with ulcerative colitis or Crohn's disease, or a healthy co-twin of an affected twin (not recorded which). The chain uses TRBV6-1 and TRBJ2-7; checking the TCRdb D call of TRBD1 is not possible without DNA. This chain's CDR3 is CASRRQGGYSYEQYF.